Below, 27 T cell receptor beta chains from the same sample are listed, as sequenced in a study of blood T cell repertoires in COVID-19. TCRdb's table, derived via immunoSEQ multiplex PCR, lists solely in-frame clones and lacks some. Altogether around 100,000 clones are present, less than 90% being singletons, with the ten largest covering 6% to 6.5%. Sequencing was carried out using peripheral blood. These receptors were collected from a human donor in a cohort sampled during active COVID-19.

The genes are TRBV12-3 or TRBV12-4 and TRBJ2-7; 7 positions match TRBD1. The CDR3 has 13 residues. The J segment lost 3 bases and the V segment lost 5 bases, leaving 4 bases of the junction unmatched. CDR3 amino acids: CASSKTGSYEQYF. The CDR3 region has the DNA TGTGCCAGCAGTAAGACAGGGAGCTACGAGCAGTACTTC.

The chain is built from TRBV5-6 and TRBJ2-7; 7 bases align to TRBD2. The V gene end was trimmed by 1 base and the J gene end by 2 bases; junction bases not matched to a gene: 9. The germline gives CDR1 SGHDT, CDR2 YYEEEE. CDR3 length equals 16 residues. CDR3 nucleotides: TGTGCCAGCAGCTTGCTGCGGCTAGCGGTAACCTACGAGCAGTACTTC. Translated: CASSLLRLAVTYEQYF.

The chain joins TRBV19 to TRBJ1-5; the D gene is possibly TRBD1 (6 bases). This CDR3 has 15 amino acids. V lost 6 bases, J lost 5 bases, and 17 bases lay in between. Germline-derived CDR1 and CDR2 are LNHDA and SQIVND (reference sequence). The CDR3 is CASSLRGGSHQPQHF. CDR3 bases: TGTGCCAGTAGCCTGAGGGGGGGGAGCCATCAGCCCCAGCATTTT.

In this sample, this clone turned up a few times. The chain joins TRBV7-9 to TRBJ2-1; tentatively, D is TRBD1 (6 bases). This CDR3 spans 17 amino acids. Germline CDR1 is SEHNR and CDR2 is FQNEAQ (reference sequence). The V end lost 3 bases, the J end lost 4 bases, and 19 bases lay between the germline ends. CDR3 nucleotides: TGTGCCAGCAGCTTCGGATTTCGTGGACAGCCTTACAATGAGCAGTTCTTC. Translating gives CASSFGFRGQPYNEQFF.

The rearrangement joins TRBV7-3 to TRBJ1-2, with D possibly TRBD1 on 5 matching bases. Trimming removed 5 bases at V and 4 bases at J, with 11 bases between. This CDR3 region has 13 residues. Germline CDR1 and CDR2: SGHTA and FQGTGA. The CDR3 nucleotides read TGTGCCAGCAGCCTAGGGGTGGGCTATGGCTACACCTTC. Its protein product is CASSLGVGYGYTF.

The chain joins TRBV5-1 to TRBJ2-3, with TRBD1 matching 11 bases. The CDR3 sequence is 15 residues long. CDR1 SGHRS and CDR2 YFSETQ come from the germline V gene. Trimming cost V 2 bases and J 6 bases; bases outside gene matches: 5. In nucleotides, the CDR3 is TGCGCCAGCAGCTTACAGGACAGGGGGCCGGATACGCAGTATTTT. Amino acid sequence: CASSLQDRGPDTQYF.

The V and J genes are TRBV7-3 and TRBJ2-6; no clear D gene. There are 13 residues in the CDR3. CDR1 SGHTA and CDR2 FQGTGA come from the germline V gene. The V end lost 8 bases, the J end lost 4 bases, and 9 bases lay between the germline ends. The CDR3 nucleotides are TGTGCCAGCCGCGGTGCAGGGGCCAACGTCCTGACTTTC. Its translation is CASRGAGANVLTF.

The chain recombines TRBV29-1 with TRBJ2-5; no reliable D call. From germline, CDR1 is SQVTM and CDR2 ANQGSEA. V gave up 4 bases and J gave up 1 base, with 7 bases separating them. CDR3 length equals 12 residues. This CDR3 reads CSVGRSQETQYF. As DNA, the CDR3 is TGCAGCGTTGGTCGGAGCCAAGAGACCCAGTACTTC.

The chain is built from TRBV4-1 and TRBJ1-2; D is perhaps TRBD1 (5 bases). CDR3 length: 14 residues. CDR1 is MGHRA and CDR2 is YSYEKL in the germline V gene. Trimming pared 4 bases from V and 2 bases from J, leaving 11 bases between. The CDR3 here is CASSPQGVNYGYTF. The CDR3 DNA reads TGCGCCAGCAGCCCGCAAGGGGTAAACTATGGCTACACCTTC.

The CDR3 loop reads CASGVSPSELFF. As DNA, the CDR3 is TGCGCCAGCGGAGTCAGTCCCTCAGAGCTGTTTTTT. V gene TRBV10-1 combines with J gene TRBJ2-2, with D unresolved. Trimming stripped 8 bases from V and 11 bases from J, with 15 bases between. The CDR3 has 12 amino acids. The V gene's germline CDR1 is WNHNN and CDR2 SYGVQD (reference sequence).

The rearrangement uses TRBV7-8 and TRBJ1-3; possible D gene TRBD1, 5 bases. V lost 5 bases and J 0 bases, leaving 17 bases between the germline ends. Germline V gene sequence: CDR1 SGHVS, CDR2 FQNEAQ. CDR3 size: 17 residues. The CDR3 spells CASSHGDSFYSGNTIYF. The CDR3 DNA is TGTGCCAGCAGCCATGGAGACAGCTTTTACTCTGGAAACACCATATATTTT.

The gene calls are TRBV11-2 and TRBJ1-3; tentatively, D is TRBD1 (5 bases). The V end lost 5 bases, the J end lost 2 bases, and 7 bases lay between the germline ends. The CDR3 covers 13 residues. Germline CDR1 and CDR2: SGHAT and FQNNGV. CDR3 bases: TGTGCCAGCAGCAGGGGCCCTGGAAACACCATATATTTT. Amino acid sequence: CASSRGPGNTIYF.

V gene TRBV2 combines with J gene TRBJ2-1, with TRBD2 matching 8 bases. Germline V lookup: CDR1 SNHLY, CDR2 FYNNEI. The CDR3 has 14 residues. Trimming cost V 7 bases and J 2 bases; bases outside gene matches: 4. This CDR3 is CASMGRGAYNEQFF. The DNA for the CDR3 is TGTGCCAGCATGGGGCGGGGGGCCTACAATGAGCAGTTCTTC.

The chain links TRBV30 to TRBJ1-3; tentative D call: TRBD1 (5 bases). Germline V lookup: CDR1 GTSNPN, CDR2 SVGIG (reference sequence). V was clipped by 7 bases and J by 6 bases, with 19 bases between them. The CDR3 sequence is 14 residues long. The CDR3 spells CAYGGGTALNTIYF. The CDR3 DNA is TGTGCCTACGGTGGGGGGACGGCCTTAAACACCATATATTTT.

The gene calls are TRBV7-3 and TRBJ2-3; weak D call: TRBD1 (6 bases). Germline assignment: CDR1 SGHTA and CDR2 FQGTGA. The CDR3 spans 15 residues. V shed 0 bases and J shed 6 bases, with 13 bases lying between them. For the CDR3, the DNA is TGTGCCAGCAGCTTAACGTCAGGGGAATCGGATACGCAGTATTTT. It is translated as CASSLTSGESDTQYF.

The chain carries TRBV27 and TRBJ2-7; 15 positions match TRBD2. With V trimmed by 0 bases and J by 3 bases, 3 bases remained unmatched. The CDR3 loop spans 17 amino acids. Germline V gene data show CDR1 as MNHEY and CDR2 as SMNVEV (reference sequence). CDR3 bases: TGTGCCAGCAGTTTATCAATGGGACTAGCGGGGGGCTACGAGCAGTACTTC. Translating gives CASSLSMGLAGGYEQYF.

V is TRBV13 and J is TRBJ2-2; D possibly corresponds to TRBD1 (5 bases). The ends were cut back, 2 bases at V and 1 base at J, with 11 bases in the middle. The V gene's germline CDR1 is PRHDT and CDR2 FYEKMQ (reference sequence). CDR3 size: 16 residues. The CDR3 is CASSLMGQENTGELFF. Here the CDR3 DNA reads TGTGCCAGCAGCTTAATGGGGCAGGAGAACACCGGGGAGCTGTTTTTT. Full variable domain (outside the CDR3, taken from reference TRBV13 and TRBJ2-2): AAGVIQSPRHLIKEKRETATLKCYPIPRHDTVYWYQQGPGQDPQFLISFYEKMQSDKGSIPDRFSAQQFSDYHSELNMSSLELGDSALYFCASSLMGQENTGELFFGEGSRLTVL.

V and J are TRBV5-3 and TRBJ1-3, with 8 nucleotides matching TRBD1. TRBV5-3 is an open reading frame, and its role is uncertain. V lost 4 bases and J lost 6; bases outside the gene matches: 12. CDR3 length: 16 amino acids. The CDR3 DNA reads TGTGCCAGAAGCCCCCGTGGGGGACAGGTAGAAAACACCATATATTTT. Amino acids: CARSPRGGQVENTIYF.

V is TRBV6-5 and J is TRBJ2-7; a weak D match, TRBD2 (5 bases). V was trimmed by 4 bases and J by 3 bases, leaving 10 bases between them. The CDR3 sequence is 13 residues long. Germline V gene data show CDR1 as MNHEY and CDR2 as SVGAGI. CDR3 protein: CASSSGVLYEQYF. CDR3 bases: TGTGCCAGCAGTTCCGGGGTGCTCTACGAGCAGTACTTC.

The chain employs TRBV15 and TRBJ1-5, with 8 bases fitting TRBD1. The trim removed 5 bases at V and 4 bases at J, leaving 7 bases unmatched. The V gene's germline CDR1 is LNHNV and CDR2 YYDKDF (reference sequence). The length of the CDR3 is 15 residues. DNA for the CDR3: TGTGCCACCAGCCCTGACGGACAGGGAAATCAGCCCCAGCATTTT. Translation: CATSPDGQGNQPQHF.

This chain links TRBV4-1 with TRBJ2-1, with TRBD2 matching over 14 bases. The germline gives CDR1 MGHRA, CDR2 YSYEKL. The CDR3 contains 16 residues. With V trimmed by 2 bases and J by 6 bases, 3 bases remained unmatched. The DNA for the CDR3 is TGCGCCAGCAGCCAACCGACTAGCGGGAGGGGCAATGAGCAGTTCTTC. This gives the protein CASSQPTSGRGNEQFF.

This clone came up once. The chain employs TRBV4-1 and TRBJ2-3, with D possibly being TRBD1 (5 bases). This CDR3 comprises 14 residues. Germline V lookup: CDR1 MGHRA, CDR2 YSYEKL. V lost 1 base and J 2 bases, leaving 7 bases between the germline ends. DNA for the CDR3: TGCGCCAGCAGCCAAGGACAGCCCACAGATACGCAGTATTTT. This encodes CASSQGQPTDTQYF.

This clone came up a few times. This chain uses TRBV27 with TRBJ1-1; the D is unclear. The CDR3 length is 13 residues. Trimming pared 0 bases from V and 7 bases from J, leaving 9 bases between. Germline V lookup: CDR1 MNHEY, CDR2 SMNVEV (reference sequence). The CDR3 sequence is CASSLSPSSEAFF. In DNA, the CDR3 is TGTGCCAGCAGTTTATCCCCATCCAGTGAAGCTTTCTTT.

The genes are TRBV4-1 and TRBJ1-2, with 9 positions matching TRBD1. Germline V gene sequence: CDR1 MGHRA, CDR2 YSYEKL. This CDR3 comprises 17 residues. V was pared by 4 bases and J by 4 bases, with 13 bases of the junction left unmatched. The CDR3 loop is CASSRAGTGTSRYGYTF. The DNA for the CDR3 is TGCGCCAGCAGCCGAGCCGGGACAGGGACTTCTCGCTATGGCTACACCTTC.

As to this clone: This sample includes further DNA sequences coding for the same CDR3. This chain's CDR3 is CASSSDRESANTGELFF. Written as DNA, the CDR3 is TGTGCCAGCAGCTCCGACAGGGAAAGTGCAAACACCGGGGAGCTGTTTTTT. The rearrangement links TRBV7-2 to TRBJ2-2; 7 bases are a match to TRBD1. In germline, CDR1 is SGHTA, CDR2 FQGNSA. This CDR3 is 17 amino acids long. Trimming cost V 4 bases and J 2 bases; bases outside gene matches: 10.

The chain combines TRBV7-2 with TRBJ2-7; 13 bases fit TRBD2. J gave up 4 bases and V 5 bases, and 11 bases lay outside the gene matches. Per germline, CDR1 SGHTA and CDR2 FQGNSA. This CDR3 has 17 amino acids. The CDR3 spells CASSPRTSGRSLYEQYF. The CDR3 region has the DNA TGTGCCAGCAGCCCCCGGACTAGCGGGAGAAGCTTGTACGAGCAGTACTTC.

The rearrangement uses TRBV28 and TRBJ1-2; no firm D call. The CDR3 runs to 14 residues. The germline V and J ends were trimmed by 2 bases and 8 bases, with 15 bases remaining between them. Germline CDR1 MDHEN, CDR2 SYDVKM. The CDR3 loop reads CASSLLAGRKGYTF. The CDR3 DNA is TGTGCCAGCAGTTTACTCGCGGGAAGAAAAGGCTACACCTTC.